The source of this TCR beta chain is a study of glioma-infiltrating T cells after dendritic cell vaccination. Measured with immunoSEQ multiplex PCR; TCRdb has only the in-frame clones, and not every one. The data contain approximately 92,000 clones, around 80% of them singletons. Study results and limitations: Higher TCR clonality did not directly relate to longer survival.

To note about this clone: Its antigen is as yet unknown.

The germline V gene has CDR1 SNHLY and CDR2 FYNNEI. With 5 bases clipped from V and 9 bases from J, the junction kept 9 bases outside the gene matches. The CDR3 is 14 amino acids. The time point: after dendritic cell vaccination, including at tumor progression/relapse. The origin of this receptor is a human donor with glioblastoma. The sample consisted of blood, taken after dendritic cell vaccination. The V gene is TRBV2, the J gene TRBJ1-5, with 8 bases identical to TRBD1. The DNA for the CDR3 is TGTGCCAGCAGTCACGACAGGGGCGCAGGGCCCCAGCATTTT. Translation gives CASSHDRGAGPQHF.